Presented here are 29 T cell receptor beta chains from one specimen sequenced in a study of blood T cells in healthy people across ages. The authors ran a second PCR of roughly 6 to 12 cycles using a sample-barcoded 5' primer and a J-beta primer mix. TCRdb fed the 5' RACE reads into MiXCR, producing one record per CDR3 protein. Here the sample spans 800,000 or so distinct CDR3 sequences, about 47% being singletons. The specimen was blood. The source is a man older than 75 in good health.

The gene calls are TRBV7-3 and TRBJ2-2; D may correspond to TRBD1 or TRBD2 (5 bases each). CDR1 is SGHTA, CDR2 FQGTGA, per germline. The CDR3 sequence is 16 residues long. V was shortened by 2 bases and J by 0 bases, with 10 bases between the two germline ends. CDR3 sequence: CASSLLGVANTGELFF. In nucleotides, the CDR3 is TGTGCCAGCAGCTTATTGGGGGTCGCGAACACCGGGGAGCTGTTTTTT.

Of note for this clonotype: One end of the junction fails to match germline, which may point to a read error. The genes are TRBV6-5 and TRBJ2-7; unclear D gene. The CDR3 is 13 amino acids. Germline CDR1 reads MNHEY; CDR2 reads SVGAGI. CDR3 nucleotides: TGTGCCGGCAGTTACTACGGAACCTACGAGCAGTACTTC. It encodes CAGSYYGTYEQYF.

In the case of this clonotype: This may arise from a read error, as a much more abundant clone is one base away. V and J are TRBV29-1 and TRBJ2-4, with D perhaps matching TRBD1 (5 bases). Germline V CDR1 and CDR2: SQVTM, ANQGSEA. There are 13 residues in the CDR3. The chain's CDR3 is CSVVRGMDNIRYF. CDR3 in DNA: TGCAGCGTTGTAAGGGGCATGGACAACATTCGGTACTTC.

This chain joins TRBV6-5 and TRBJ2-2; 9 nucleotides line up with TRBD2. V lost 0 bases, J lost 2 bases, and 7 bases stayed unmatched. Germline lookup yields CDR1 MNHEY and CDR2 SVGAGI. The CDR3 consists of 18 residues. In nucleotides, the CDR3 is TGTGCCAGCAGTTACTCGATTAGCGGGGGAGGAAACACCGGGGAGCTGTTTTTT. This translates into CASSYSISGGGNTGELFF.

The J gene is TRBJ2-3, the V gene TRBV28, with 7 bases matching TRBD1. The CDR3 runs 15 residues. Germline CDR1 reads MDHEN; CDR2 reads SYDVKM. Trimming removed 5 bases from V and 3 bases from J; junction bases left unmatched: 8. The chain's CDR3 is CASSALDRTTDTQYF. The CDR3 DNA reads TGTGCCAGCAGTGCTCTGGACAGGACTACAGATACGCAGTATTTT.

About this clonotype: Sequence at one end of the junction differs from germline and may be a read error. The V gene is TRBV12-3 or TRBV12-4, the J gene TRBJ2-3; no clear D gene. The length of the CDR3 is 13 residues. In DNA, the CDR3 is TGTGCCAGTAGTTTCCGGCAGGCAGAAGGGCAGTATTTT. Translation: CASSFRQAEGQYF.

The chain links TRBV4-3 to TRBJ2-1; maybe TRBD1 (6 bases). The J call may be wrong; the DNA end is better matched by TRBJ2-7. CDR1 and CDR2 (germline): LGHNA, YSLEER. The CDR3 totals 16 residues. DNA of the CDR3: TGCGCCAGCAGCCAAGAGGGCAGGGGTTACTACAATGAGCAGTACTTC. This translates into CASSQEGRGYYNEQYF.

The CDR3 DNA reads as TGCAGTGCTGGGGGGAGCGGGAGGGATATCAATGAGCAGTTCTTC. It specifies CSAGGSGRDINEQFF. The V call is TRBV20-1, the J call TRBJ2-1; 10 bases map to TRBD2. The CDR3 is 15 residues long. V lost 5 bases, J lost 6 bases, and 10 bases stayed unmatched. Looked up from germline, CDR1 is DFQATT and CDR2 is SNEGSKA (reference sequence).

The V and J genes are TRBV5-1 and TRBJ2-7; D assignment may be TRBD1 or TRBD2 (5 bases each). The CDR3 sequence is 14 residues long. Germline CDR1 and CDR2: SGHRS and YFSETQ. Trimming cost V 0 bases and J 2 bases, with 9 bases left between them. The CDR3 DNA reads TGCGCCAGCAGCTTGGACGGGGCCACCTACGAGCAGTACTTC. The encoded protein is CASSLDGATYEQYF.

This clonotype has a single count. The chain recombines TRBV27 with TRBJ1-4; D is unclear. The CDR3 has 16 amino acids. Trimming cost V 2 bases and J 3 bases, with 13 bases left between them. Germline CDR1 reads MNHEY; CDR2 reads SMNVEV (reference sequence). CDR3 bases: TGTGCCAGCAGTTTAACTTCGACTAGTCCTAATGAAAAACTGTTTTTT. Encoded protein: CASSLTSTSPNEKLFF.

There are a few counts of this clonotype. V is TRBV11-3 and J is TRBJ2-1; D call uncertain. This CDR3 contains 11 residues. Trimming took 8 bases from V and 7 from J, leaving 9 bases between them. Germline CDR1 and CDR2: SGHNT and YENEEA. This CDR3 reads CASAKPNEQFF. In DNA, the CDR3 is TGTGCCAGCGCGAAACCGAATGAGCAGTTCTTC.

This chain joins TRBV12-3 or TRBV12-4 and TRBJ1-2, with D possibly matching TRBD1 (5 bases). The CDR3 is 14 residues long. V gave up 9 bases and J gave up 6 bases, with 20 bases separating them. The CDR3 region has the DNA TGTGCCAGTCAACAGGTTCGGGCTGACCATGGCTACACCTTC. Protein sequence: CASQQVRADHGYTF.

This clonotype has only a few counts. The chain joins TRBV12-3 or TRBV12-4 to TRBJ2-3, with a weak D call TRBD2 (5 bases). Between the trimmed V and J ends, which lost 7 bases and 3 bases, there was a span of 11 bases. This CDR3 spans 13 amino acids. In nucleotides, the CDR3 is TGTGCCAGCACCCCCGGGGTAACAGATACGCAGTATTTT. This sequence encodes CASTPGVTDTQYF.

The CDR3 loop is CASRPDRGSYEQYF. The CDR3 nucleotides are TGTGCCAGCAGACCCGACAGGGGGAGTTACGAGCAGTACTTC. The gene calls are TRBV5-4 and TRBJ2-7; 9 bases are shared with TRBD1. J lost 4 bases, V lost 5 bases, and 7 bases had no gene match. Germline V gives CDR1 SGHNT, CDR2 YYREEE (reference sequence). The CDR3 is made up of 14 amino acids.

The V gene is TRBV27, the J gene TRBJ2-1, with a weak D call TRBD2 (6 bases). The CDR3 runs 14 residues. Trimming stripped 11 bases from V and 0 bases from J, with 14 bases between. Germline CDR1 and CDR2: MNHEY and SMNVEV (reference sequence). For the CDR3, the DNA is TGTGCCGGCCAGCGGGCTAACTCCTACAATGAGCAGTTCTTC. Translating gives CAGQRANSYNEQFF.

This clonotype was detected ten times or more. This CDR3 is CAISETHRESGYTF. Written as DNA, the CDR3 is TGTGCCATCAGTGAGACGCACAGGGAGTCTGGCTACACCTTC. The rearrangement links TRBV10-3 to TRBJ1-2, with D tentatively TRBD1 (6 bases). Per germline, CDR1 ENHRY and CDR2 SYGVKD. This CDR3 has 14 residues. Trimming shortened V by 2 bases and J by 7 bases, and 14 bases separated the two germline ends.

The rearrangement joins TRBV6-5 to TRBJ2-7; tentatively, D is TRBD1 (5 bases). Matching the DNA end better, TRBJ2-5 makes the J call doubtful. The CDR3 covers 14 residues. In germline, CDR1 is MNHEY, CDR2 SVGAGI. CDR3 in DNA: TGTGCCAGCAGCGCCCAGGGTACGGGCGAGACCCAGTACTTC. Its protein product is CASSAQGTGETQYF.

This chain uses TRBV5-1 with TRBJ2-3; 7 bases match TRBD2. The V segment lost 1 base and the J segment 4 bases; nucleotides outside the gene matches: 6. This CDR3 comprises 15 residues. Germline CDR1 reads SGHRS; CDR2 reads YFSETQ. CDR3 DNA: TGCGCCAGCAGCTTGACGCCTAGCGGTCCAGATACGCAGTATTTT. Amino acid sequence: CASSLTPSGPDTQYF.

The chain combines TRBV20-1 with TRBJ1-2; D might be TRBD1 (6 bases). The CDR3 totals 12 residues. V was cut by 2 bases and J by 9 bases, with 13 bases left in between. Per germline, CDR1 DFQATT and CDR2 SNEGSKA (reference sequence). CDR3 sequence (DNA): TGCAGTGCTAGATCATCAGGGGATAGCTACACCTTC. Its protein product is CSARSSGDSYTF.

The rearrangement links TRBV14 to TRBJ1-5, with D maybe TRBD1 (6 bases). The CDR3 totals 24 residues. V lost 2 bases, J lost 4 bases, and 39 bases lay in between. The germline V gene encodes CDR1 SGHDN and CDR2 FVKESK. CDR3 residues: CASSQRHRPPIWVQGGKRNQPQHF. The CDR3, as DNA: TGTGCCAGCAGCCAACGGCATCGGCCGCCTATATGGGTCCAAGGGGGGAAAAGGAATCAGCCCCAGCATTTT.

This clonotype was seen a few times. This chain connects TRBV10-2 to TRBJ1-1; a weak D match, TRBD1 (5 bases). The length of the CDR3 is 12 residues. The ends were cut back, 4 bases at V and 7 bases at J, with 10 bases in the middle. Germline CDR1 is WSHSY and CDR2 is SAAADI. CDR3 DNA sequence: TGCGCCAGCAGTGTTCCCGGGGGTGAAGCTTTCTTT. Residues: CASSVPGGEAFF.

Many counts were recorded for this clonotype. The rearrangement uses TRBV28 and TRBJ1-2; tentative D call: TRBD1 (6 bases). CDR3 length equals 14 residues. V was pared by 3 bases and J by 8 bases, with 16 bases between. Germline V lookup: CDR1 MDHEN, CDR2 SYDVKM. Here the CDR3 DNA reads TGTGCCAGCAGTTTGGACAGCGGCTTGGAGGGCTACACCTTC. Translating it yields CASSLDSGLEGYTF.

The genes are TRBV3-1 and TRBJ2-1, with D unclear. Trimming pared 2 bases from V and 5 bases from J, leaving 10 bases between. The length of the CDR3 is 14 residues. CDR1 and CDR2 from the germline V gene are LGHDT and YNNKEL (reference sequence). The CDR3, as DNA: TGTGCCAGCAGCCAACTCGAGTCGCACAATGAGCAGTTCTTC. This gives the protein CASSQLESHNEQFF.

The rearrangement uses TRBV9 and TRBJ2-7, with a tentative D call TRBD2 (5 bases). The germline CDR1 and CDR2 sequences are SGDLS and YYNGEE. CDR3 length equals 11 residues. CDR3 in DNA: TGTTTGAATAGAGAGGGCTACGAGCAGTACTTC. Its translation is CLNREGYEQYF.

V usage is TRBV19 and J usage is TRBJ2-7; D is perhaps TRBD2 (5 bases). The CDR3 has 13 amino acids. The germline CDR1 and CDR2 sequences are LNHDA and SQIVND (reference sequence). Trimming shortened V by 1 base and J by 3 bases, and 7 bases separated the two germline ends. CDR3 sequence (DNA): TGTGCCAGTAGTATAGGGACTCGCTACGAGCAGTACTTC. This sequence encodes CASSIGTRYEQYF. The whole variable domain, remainder taken from reference TRBV19 and TRBJ2-7, is DGGITQSPKYLFRKEGQNVTLSCEQNLNHDAMYWYRQDPGQGLRLIYYSQIVNDFQKGDIAEGYSVSREKKESFPLTVTSAQKNPTAFYLCASSIGTRYEQYFGPGTRLTVT.

V gene TRBV28 combines with J gene TRBJ2-6, with 7 bases lining up with TRBD1. Germline CDR1 MDHEN, CDR2 SYDVKM. This CDR3 has 16 amino acids. Trimming at V came to 6 bases and at J to 0 bases, leaving 5 bases not matched to a gene. CDR3 in DNA: TGTGCCAGCAGCTGGGGACAGCCCTCTGGGGCCAACGTCCTGACTTTC. It encodes CASSWGQPSGANVLTF.

The V gene is TRBV2, the J gene TRBJ2-2, with D possibly being TRBD2 (5 bases). Trimming pared 6 bases from V and 7 bases from J, leaving 9 bases between. The germline V gene encodes CDR1 SNHLY and CDR2 FYNNEI. CDR3 length: 12 residues. The CDR3 DNA follows: TGTGCCAGCAGGGAACTAGTCGGGGAGCTGTTTTTT. Amino acid sequence: CASRELVGELFF.

The CDR3 bases are TGTGCCAGCAGTTTAGAATTCCAGACAGGGGACGACACTGAAGCTTTCTTT. It is translated as CASSLEFQTGDDTEAFF. The chain carries TRBV12-3 or TRBV12-4 and TRBJ1-1; 8 nucleotides agree with TRBD1. V was clipped by 1 base and J by 3 bases; unmatched bases: 10. The CDR3 consists of 17 residues.

This clonotype showed up just a few times. The rearrangement uses TRBV24-1 and TRBJ2-1; 13 bases match TRBD2. Germline V lookup: CDR1 KGHDR, CDR2 SFDVKD. V gave up 5 bases and J gave up 9 bases; unmatched junction bases: 6. CDR3 length: 15 residues. CDR3 in amino acids: CATSVVTSGRREQFF. For the CDR3, the DNA is TGTGCCACCAGTGTCGTGACTAGCGGGAGGCGTGAGCAGTTCTTC.